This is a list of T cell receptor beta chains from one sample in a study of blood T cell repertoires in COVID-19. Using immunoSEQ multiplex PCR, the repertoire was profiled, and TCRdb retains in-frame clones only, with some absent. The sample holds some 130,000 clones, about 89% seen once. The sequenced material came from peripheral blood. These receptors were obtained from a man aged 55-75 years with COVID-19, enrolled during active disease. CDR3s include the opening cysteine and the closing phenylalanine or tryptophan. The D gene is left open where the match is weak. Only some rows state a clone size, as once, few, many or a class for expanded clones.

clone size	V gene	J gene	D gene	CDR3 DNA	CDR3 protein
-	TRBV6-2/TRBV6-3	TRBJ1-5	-	TGTGCCAGCAGTTACTCGAGAGGTCAGCCCCAGCATTTT	CASSYSRGQPQHF
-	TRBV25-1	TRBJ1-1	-	TGTGCCAGCAGTTCGGGTAACACTGAAGCTTTCTTT	CASSSGNTEAFF
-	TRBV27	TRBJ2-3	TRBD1	TGTGCCAGCAGTGCCACGGACAGGTTCACAGATACGCAGTATTTT	CASSATDRFTDTQYF
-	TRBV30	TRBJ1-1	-	TGTGCCTGGCACCGTGGGGCGGACACTGAAGCTTTCTTT	CAWHRGADTEAFF
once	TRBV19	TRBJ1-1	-	TGTGCCAGAAAACCTACAGCTTTCTTT	CARKPTAFF
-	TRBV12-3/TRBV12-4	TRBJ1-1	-	TGTGCCAGCAGAGGGGCTGAAGCTTTCTTT	CASRGAEAFF
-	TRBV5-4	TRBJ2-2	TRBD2	TGTGCCAGCAGCTTCCAGCGGGGGTCCAACACCGGGGAGCTGTTTTTT	CASSFQRGSNTGELFF
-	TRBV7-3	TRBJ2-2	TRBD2	TGTGCCAGCAGCTTAGCGGGGGTGAGCACCGGGGAGCTGTTTTTT	CASSLAGVSTGELFF
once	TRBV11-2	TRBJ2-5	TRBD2	TGTGCCAGCGGGCTAGCGGGGGGTAGAGAGACCCAGTACTTC	CASGLAGGRETQYF
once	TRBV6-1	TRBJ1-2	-	TGTGCCAGCAGTGAAAGGGAAAGGCAGGGCCCCGGCTACACCTTC	CASSERERQGPGYTF
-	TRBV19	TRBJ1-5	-	TGTGCCAGTAGTACTGAGGGAAGGAGCAATCAGCCCCAGCATTTT	CASSTEGRSNQPQHF
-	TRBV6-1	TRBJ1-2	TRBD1	TGTGCCAGCAGTGAAGCCCAGACAGGGTTGAATGGCTACACCTTC	CASSEAQTGLNGYTF
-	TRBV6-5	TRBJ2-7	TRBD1	TGTGCCAGCAGCGCGTCCGGGACAGCAACCTACGAGCAGTACTTC	CASSASGTATYEQYF
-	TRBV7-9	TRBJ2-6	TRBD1	TGTGCCAGCAGCTCTCTGGGACAGGACGCCTGGGCCAACGTCCTGACTTTC	CASSSLGQDAWANVLTF
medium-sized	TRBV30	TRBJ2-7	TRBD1	TGTGCCTGGAGTGATGGGACAGGGGACTACGAGCAGTACTTC	CAWSDGTGDYEQYF
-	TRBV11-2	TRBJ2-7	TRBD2	TGTGCCAGCAGCCCCCGGGGGGGAGCCTACGAGCAGTACTTC	CASSPRGGAYEQYF
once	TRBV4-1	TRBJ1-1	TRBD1	TGCGCCAGCCGGGCGACGGCAGGGGGCCTCATATTGAACACTGAAGCTTTCTTT	CASRATAGGLILNTEAFF
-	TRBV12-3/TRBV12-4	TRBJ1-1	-	TGTGCCAGCAGTTCGGGGAGGGCTGAAGCTTTCTTT	CASSSGRAEAFF
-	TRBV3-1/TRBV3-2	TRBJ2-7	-	TGTGCCAGCAGCCAAGACCGACAGCGCGAGCAGTACTTC	CASSQDRQREQYF
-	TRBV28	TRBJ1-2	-	TGTGCCAGCAGCCTTATGAGGCTCAGCTATGGCTACACCTTC	CASSLMRLSYGYTF
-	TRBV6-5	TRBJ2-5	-	TGTGCCAGCAGTTATTCGGGGGAGTACCAAGAGACCCAGTACTTC	CASSYSGEYQETQYF
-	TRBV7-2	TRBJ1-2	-	TGTGCCAGCAGCTTACCGTGGGGAGTTAACTATGGCTACACCTTC	CASSLPWGVNYGYTF
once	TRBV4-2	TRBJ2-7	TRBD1	TGTGCCAGCAGCCAAGAGGACAGGGAGGCCTACGAGCAGTACTTC	CASSQEDREAYEQYF
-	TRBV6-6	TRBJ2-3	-	TGTGCCAGCAGTTCAGCAGGGATGTCGGCAGATACGCAGTATTTT	CASSSAGMSADTQYF
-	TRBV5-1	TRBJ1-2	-	TGCGCCAGCAGCTTGGGGACAGCTAACTATGGCTACACCTTC	CASSLGTANYGYTF
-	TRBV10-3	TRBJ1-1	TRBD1	TGTGCCACCAACAGGGGGCAAACGAACACTGAAGCTTTCTTT	CATNRGQTNTEAFF
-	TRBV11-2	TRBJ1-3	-	TGTGCCAGCAGCGGCCCCCGGACATCCTCTGGAAACACCATATATTTT	CASSGPRTSSGNTIYF
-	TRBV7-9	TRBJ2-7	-	TGTGCCAGCAGCCTAGAGACTGGGAGTTACGAGCAGTACTTC	CASSLETGSYEQYF
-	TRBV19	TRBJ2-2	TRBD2	TGTGCCAGTAGTCGTCGGGGGGCGAACACCGGGGAGCTGTTTTTT	CASSRRGANTGELFF
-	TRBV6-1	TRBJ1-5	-	TGTGCCAGCAGTGAGATTTGGGGGCGGTATAGCAATCAGCCCCAGCATTTT	CASSEIWGRYSNQPQHF
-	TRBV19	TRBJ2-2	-	TGTGCCAGTAGTAATGTGGCAGGGGGGTCCGGGGAGCTGTTTTTT	CASSNVAGGSGELFF
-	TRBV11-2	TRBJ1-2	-	TGTGCCAGCAGCTTAGTAGACAGCCTCAACTATGGCTACACCTTC	CASSLVDSLNYGYTF
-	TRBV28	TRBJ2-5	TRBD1	TGTGCCAGCAGTCTGTTGGACAGGCCCACCCAAGAGACCCAGTACTTC	CASSLLDRPTQETQYF
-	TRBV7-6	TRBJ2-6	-	TGTGCCAGCAGCCTGACGGGTACTGGGGCCAACGTCCTGACTTTC	CASSLTGTGANVLTF
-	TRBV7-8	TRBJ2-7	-	TGTGCCAGCAGCTCCGTAGACCCAGGCAGGTACGAGCAGTACTTC	CASSSVDPGRYEQYF
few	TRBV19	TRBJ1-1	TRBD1	TGTGCCAGTAGTATGGACAGGGCTAACACTGAAGCTTTCTTT	CASSMDRANTEAFF